The 11 T cell receptor beta chains below were found in one sample sequenced in a study of blood T cell repertoires in COVID-19. Sequenced by immunoSEQ multiplex PCR; TCRdb stores in-frame clones only, minus some. Counted here are around 420,000 clones, roughly 86% occurring once; the ten biggest clones make up around 2%. The sequencing input was PBMCs or T cells enriched from blood (not recorded which). The receptors come from a woman in her forties with acute COVID-19.

As to this clone: The same CDR3 arises from other DNA sequences in this sample as well. This rearrangement joins TRBV7-6 to TRBJ1-5; D possibly corresponds to TRBD1 (6 bases). The germline V and J ends were trimmed by 3 bases and 2 bases, with 8 bases remaining between them. Germline CDR1 SGHVS, CDR2 FNYEAQ. The CDR3 is 14 residues long. For the CDR3, the DNA is TGTGCCAGCAGCTTGGGGGCAGGCAATCAGCCCCAGCATTTT. Its protein is CASSLGAGNQPQHF.

The chain employs TRBV4-1 and TRBJ2-1, with D possibly TRBD1 on 8 matching bases. This CDR3 contains 13 residues. CDR1 is MGHRA, CDR2 YSYEKL, per germline. Trimming shortened V by 2 bases and J by 9 bases, and 11 bases separated the two germline ends. CDR3 sequence: CASSQTGGGEQFF. The CDR3 DNA is TGCGCCAGCAGCCAAACAGGGGGGGGTGAGCAGTTCTTC.

The gene calls are TRBV11-2 and TRBJ2-3; a weak D match, TRBD2 (6 bases). The V and J ends lost 6 bases and 5 bases respectively, with 18 bases between them. This CDR3 has 15 amino acids. CDR1 SGHAT and CDR2 FQNNGV come from the germline V gene. CDR3 protein: CASRPVGGAGDTQYF. The CDR3 DNA reads as TGTGCCAGCAGACCCGTCGGAGGGGCGGGAGATACGCAGTATTTT.

The chain uses TRBV5-4 and TRBJ1-4; D call uncertain. Trimming stripped 2 bases from V and 5 bases from J, with 7 bases between. Per germline, CDR1 SGHNT and CDR2 YYREEE (reference sequence). CDR3 length: 13 amino acids. CDR3 in DNA: TGTGCCAGCAGCTTTTACACGAATGAAAAACTGTTTTTT. Translation gives CASSFYTNEKLFF. Based on the CDR3 plus reference TRBV5-4 and TRBJ1-4, the full variable domain is ETGVTQSPTHLIKTRGQQVTLRCSSQSGHNTVSWYQQALGQGPQFIFQYYREEENGRGNFPPRFSGLQFPNYSSELNVNALELDDSALYLCASSFYTNEKLFFGSGTQLSVL.

This chain uses TRBV27 with TRBJ2-3; 11 bases agree with TRBD2. Trimming took 6 bases from V and 3 from J; bases not matched to a gene: 14. Germline CDR1 MNHEY, CDR2 SMNVEV (reference sequence). CDR3 length equals 18 residues. CDR3 DNA: TGTGCCAGCAGCACCGAACGCCCGGGACTAGCGGAGACAGATACGCAGTATTTT. The encoded protein is CASSTERPGLAETDTQYF.

This sequence joins TRBV25-1 and TRBJ2-4, with D possibly matching TRBD2 (5 bases). Germline values: CDR1 MGHDK, CDR2 SYGVNS. This CDR3 has 16 amino acids. With 1 base removed from V and 8 bases from J, the gap between germline ends came to 18 bases. The CDR3, as DNA: TGTGCCAGCAGTGAATCTGGAGCGGCAGGTGAGGACATTCAGTACTTC. Protein: CASSESGAAGEDIQYF.

The chain is built from TRBV20-1 and TRBJ2-7; D unresolved. CDR3 size: 13 residues. V lost 3 bases and J lost 4, with 13 bases in between. Germline V CDR1 and CDR2: DFQATT, SNEGSKA (reference sequence). CDR3 loop: CSASEWLAYEQYF. In nucleotides, the CDR3 is TGCAGTGCTAGTGAATGGTTAGCTTACGAGCAGTACTTC.

The chain employs TRBV5-4 and TRBJ1-1, with a weak D call TRBD1 (6 bases). Trimming removed 0 bases from V and 10 bases from J, with 13 bases in between. Germline CDR1 and CDR2: SGHNT and YYREEE (reference sequence). The CDR3 covers 13 residues. DNA of the CDR3: TGTGCCAGCAGCTTGGTTGGGGGCGCGGGAGCTTTCTTT. Translated: CASSLVGGAGAFF.

The chain employs TRBV29-1 and TRBJ1-1; 7 nucleotides match TRBD1. Looked up from germline, CDR1 is SQVTM and CDR2 is ANQGSEA. This CDR3 comprises 13 residues. With V trimmed by 8 bases and J by 1 base, 7 bases remained unmatched. DNA of the CDR3: TGCAGCCTATGGACAGGTCAGAACACTGAAGCTTTCTTT. Protein product: CSLWTGQNTEAFF.

V is TRBV5-1 and J is TRBJ2-5, with D possibly being TRBD2 (6 bases). This CDR3 region has 15 residues. V gave up 2 bases and J gave up 3 bases, with 14 bases separating them. Germline values: CDR1 SGHRS, CDR2 YFSETQ. The CDR3 nucleotides read TGCGCCAGCAGCTTTTCCAGCGGCGGGGAAGAGACCCAGTACTTC. It encodes CASSFSSGGEETQYF.

V usage is TRBV11-3 and J usage is TRBJ2-1; D is undetermined. V dropped 5 bases and J dropped 10 bases, with 9 bases sitting between them. This CDR3 has 11 amino acids. Germline V gene sequence: CDR1 SGHNT, CDR2 YENEEA. The CDR3 bases are TGTGCCAGCAGCCAGGCGAACGAGCAGTTCTTC. Translation gives CASSQANEQFF. Supplemented by reference TRBV11-3 and TRBJ2-1, the full variable domain reads EAGVVQSPRYKIIEKKQPVAFWCNPISGHNTLYWYLQNLGQGPELLIRYENEEAVDDSQLPKDRFSAERLKGVDSTLKIQPAELGDSAVYLCASSQANEQFFGPGTRLTVL.